This entry lists 32 T cell receptor beta chains sequenced from one sample in a study of control samples from healthy donors and cancer patients. The repertoire was sequenced with immunoSEQ multiplex PCR; TCRdb's copy has only in-frame clones and lacks some. The profile shows about 120,000 clones, just under 90% of them singletons. Sequenced material: blood. These receptors all come from a man aged 30 to 45 in good health.

The chain joins TRBV3-1 (or the pseudogene TRBV3-2) to TRBJ1-5; D call uncertain. Germline V gene data show CDR1 as LGHDT and CDR2 as YNNKEL (reference sequence). V shed 0 bases and J shed 9 bases, with 12 bases lying between them. The CDR3 is 14 residues long. CDR3: CASSQDWAYGPQHF. CDR3 nucleotide sequence: TGTGCCAGCAGCCAAGATTGGGCCTACGGGCCCCAGCATTTT.

This clone was observed a handful of times. The chain carries TRBV10-1 and TRBJ1-5, with TRBD1 as a possible D gene (6 bases). V lost 3 bases and J lost 7, with 10 bases in between. CDR1 and CDR2 (germline): WNHNN, SYGVQD (reference sequence). The CDR3 totals 13 residues. Written as DNA, the CDR3 is TGCGCCAGCAGTGATCAGGGGCTCCAGCCCCAGCATTTT. Translating gives CASSDQGLQPQHF.

The rearrangement links TRBV7-8 to TRBJ1-5; no clear D gene. The germline V gene has CDR1 SGHVS and CDR2 FQNEAQ. Trimming removed 0 bases from V and 7 bases from J, with 4 bases in between. This CDR3 has 12 residues. CDR3 sequence (DNA): TGTGCCAGCAGCTTAGCTGGGCAGCCCCAGCATTTT. It yields the protein CASSLAGQPQHF.

The chain couples TRBV4-1 to TRBJ1-5; no definite D call. The germline V gene encodes CDR1 MGHRA and CDR2 YSYEKL. V dropped 1 base and J dropped 0 bases, with 7 bases sitting between them. This CDR3 is 15 amino acids long. CDR3 sequence: CASSQVVYSNQPQHF. The CDR3 nucleotides read TGCGCCAGCAGCCAAGTCGTTTATAGCAATCAGCCCCAGCATTTT.

The chain carries TRBV29-1 and TRBJ2-5; D is undetermined. Germline loops: CDR1 SQVTM, CDR2 ANQGSEA. CDR3 length: 13 residues. V lost 4 bases and J lost 0, with 9 bases in between. CDR3 in DNA: TGCAGCGTTGTTAACTACCACCAAGAGACCCAGTACTTC. Translation gives CSVVNYHQETQYF.

The chain joins TRBV10-2 to TRBJ2-2; possible D gene TRBD2, 5 bases. The CDR3 contains 18 residues. Germline CDR1 reads WSHSY; CDR2 reads SAAADI. V gave up 2 bases and J gave up 0 bases, with 16 bases separating them. CDR3 coding DNA: TGCGCCAGCAGTGAGCGGAGTCCGACTAAAACGAACACCGGGGAGCTGTTTTTT. Translating gives CASSERSPTKTNTGELFF.

The chain is built from TRBV3-1 (or the pseudogene TRBV3-2) and TRBJ1-2; 9 bases match TRBD1. The trim removed 0 bases at V and 2 bases at J, leaving 1 base unmatched. CDR3 length: 15 residues. Germline V gene data show CDR1 as LGHDT and CDR2 as YNNKEL (reference sequence). The CDR3 DNA follows: TGTGCCAGCAGCCAAGAGGGACAGGGAAACTATGGCTACACCTTC. Its protein is CASSQEGQGNYGYTF.

This clone is a singleton in its sample. The chain links TRBV6-5 to TRBJ1-1; 8 bases are shared with TRBD1. The CDR3 length is 14 residues. Trimming cost V 7 bases and J 3 bases; bases outside gene matches: 7. Per the germline V gene, CDR1 is MNHEY and CDR2 is SVGAGI. The CDR3 spells CASTLTGADTEAFF. CDR3 coding DNA: TGTGCCAGCACTCTGACAGGGGCGGACACTGAAGCTTTCTTT.

The rearrangement links TRBV2 to TRBJ2-6; D may correspond to TRBD1 or TRBD2 (5 bases each). Between the trimmed V and J ends, which lost 7 bases and 4 bases, there was a span of 11 bases. This CDR3 region has 14 residues. Germline V lookup: CDR1 SNHLY, CDR2 FYNNEI. In DNA, the CDR3 is TGTGCCAGCAACTGGGGGACCGGGGCCAACGTCCTGACTTTC. This encodes CASNWGTGANVLTF.

Regarding this clone: Other DNA sequences in this specimen translate into the identical CDR3. The gene calls are TRBV6-5 and TRBJ1-4; D is unclear. Germline-derived CDR1 and CDR2 are MNHEY and SVGAGI. The CDR3 sequence is 15 residues long. Trimming removed 2 bases from V and 3 bases from J, with 10 bases in between. CDR3 bases: TGTGCCAGCAGTTACGGAGGGAGGGCTAATGAAAAACTGTTTTTT. Translation: CASSYGGRANEKLFF.

The rearrangement joins TRBV24-1 to TRBJ2-3; D might be TRBD2 (5 bases). Germline lookup yields CDR1 KGHDR and CDR2 SFDVKD. The CDR3 sequence is 16 residues long. V shed 1 base and J shed 5 bases, with 15 bases lying between them. As DNA, the CDR3 is TGTGCCACCAGTGATTTAAGAGGTTATGGGAGAGATACGCAGTATTTT. Residues: CATSDLRGYGRDTQYF.

By frequency in the sample, this clone is medium-sized (0.01 to 0.1%). CDR3 bases: TGTGCCAGCAGCCAAGAAGTCGCGAGGGCGAACACCGGGGAGCTGTTTTTT. It encodes CASSQEVARANTGELFF. The chain uses TRBV4-2 and TRBJ2-2; D is possibly TRBD2 (5 bases). CDR1 is LGHNA and CDR2 is YNFKEQ in the germline V gene. V shed 0 bases and J shed 0 bases, with 11 bases lying between them. This CDR3 is 17 amino acids long.

Remarks on this clone: This sample includes further DNA sequences coding for the same CDR3. The chain is built from TRBV18 and TRBJ1-5, with 8 bases matching TRBD1. Trimming took 6 bases from V and 0 from J; bases not matched to a gene: 7. The CDR3 has 16 amino acids. Looked up from germline, CDR1 is KGHSH and CDR2 is LQKENI. CDR3: CASSLSGTGSNQPQHF. The CDR3 DNA sequence: TGTGCCAGCTCGCTATCCGGGACAGGTAGCAATCAGCCCCAGCATTTT.

This clone was observed once. CDR3 coding DNA: TGTGCCAGCAGCCCCGGGGTCTACGAGCAGTACTTC. It is translated as CASSPGVYEQYF. V is TRBV6-5 and J is TRBJ2-7; D is possibly TRBD2 (5 bases). Per germline, CDR1 MNHEY and CDR2 SVGAGI. CDR3 length: 12 residues. V lost 6 bases, J lost 3 bases, and 9 bases lay in between.

V gene TRBV11-2 combines with J gene TRBJ1-6; D is unclear. The V end lost 6 bases, the J end lost 4 bases, and 7 bases lay between the germline ends. Germline-derived CDR1 and CDR2 are SGHAT and FQNNGV. The CDR3 spans 13 residues. Here the CDR3 DNA reads TGTGCCAGCAGTTTGGGTTATAATTCACCCCTCCACTTT. This codes for CASSLGYNSPLHF.

The J gene is TRBJ2-1, the V gene TRBV4-1, with 7 bases identical to TRBD1. Germline V CDR1 and CDR2: MGHRA, YSYEKL. The CDR3 has 16 amino acids. After removal of 4 bases from V and 4 bases from J, the junction contained 10 bases not matched to a gene. DNA of the CDR3: TGCGCCAGCAGCCTTGATCCGGGACAGACATACAATGAGCAGTTCTTC. Its protein product is CASSLDPGQTYNEQFF.

The genes are TRBV5-5 and TRBJ1-3; no clear D. This CDR3 has 14 residues. Trimming took 1 base from V and 0 from J, leaving 5 bases between them. The germline V gene has CDR1 SGHKS and CDR2 YYEKEE (reference sequence). Written as DNA, the CDR3 is TGTGCCAGCAGCTTGACGAGCTCTGGAAACACCATATATTTT. Translated: CASSLTSSGNTIYF.

CDR3 loop: CASSDSGTVYSYEQYV. The DNA for the CDR3 is TGTGCCAGCAGTGACTCCGGGACAGTCTACTCCTACGAGCAGTACGTC. The genes are TRBV2 and TRBJ2-7; the match to TRBD1 covers 7 bases. The V segment lost 3 bases and the J segment 0 bases; nucleotides outside the gene matches: 8. The CDR3 runs to 16 residues. CDR1 and CDR2 (germline): SNHLY, FYNNEI.

The chain uses TRBV6-4 and TRBJ2-1; 9 bases line up with TRBD2. Germline assignment: CDR1 MRHNA and CDR2 SNTAGT. Trimming at V came to 8 bases and at J to 5 bases, leaving 13 bases not matched to a gene. CDR3 length equals 16 residues. In DNA form, the CDR3 reads TGTGCCAGCCGGGAGAGGGGTAGCGGGGGTAACAATGAGCAGTTCTTC. Protein product: CASRERGSGGNNEQFF.

This clone was seen a single time. The chain recombines TRBV10-2 with TRBJ2-7, with 8 bases aligning to TRBD1. V lost 7 bases, J lost 2 bases, and 4 bases stayed unmatched. The CDR3 has 13 amino acids. Germline V CDR1 and CDR2: WSHSY, SAAADI. This CDR3 reads CASMDRVTYEQYF. The CDR3 region has the DNA TGCGCCAGCATGGACAGGGTCACCTACGAGCAGTACTTC.

The chain links TRBV29-1 to TRBJ1-2, with TRBD1 as a possible D gene (6 bases). The CDR3 length is 12 residues. Deletions cut 3 bases from V and 6 bases from J, with 11 bases between. Germline CDR1 is SQVTM and CDR2 is ANQGSEA. CDR3 region: CSVDRGLDGYTF. The DNA for the CDR3 is TGCAGCGTTGACAGGGGACTCGATGGCTACACCTTC.

The chain has TRBV5-4 and TRBJ2-5; 9 nucleotides align to TRBD1. CDR1 and CDR2 (germline): SGHNT, YYREEE (reference sequence). V lost 1 base, J lost 3 bases, and 1 base stayed unmatched. The length of the CDR3 is 14 residues. CDR3 coding DNA: TGTGCCAGCAGCTTGACAGGGGGCAAAGAGACCCAGTACTTC. Its protein is CASSLTGGKETQYF.

The V call is TRBV6-5, the J call TRBJ2-2; D perhaps matches TRBD2 (7 bases). V lost 7 bases, J lost 6 bases, and 15 bases lay in between. CDR3 length equals 14 residues. Germline CDR1 is MNHEY and CDR2 is SVGAGI. This CDR3 is CASKRGAGAGELFF. The CDR3 bases are TGTGCCAGCAAGAGGGGGGCGGGAGCCGGGGAGCTGTTTTTT.

This chain uses TRBV30 with TRBJ2-7, with 11 nucleotides matching TRBD1. The CDR3 extends over 12 amino acids. Per the germline V gene, CDR1 is GTSNPN and CDR2 is SVGIG (reference sequence). The ends lost 3 bases at V and 10 bases at J; junction bases unmatched: 5. The CDR3 coding sequence is TGTGCCTGGAGCCGGGACAGGGGGGTTCAGTACGTC. This encodes CAWSRDRGVQYV.

This rearrangement joins TRBV6-5 to TRBJ2-6; no definite D call. The V gene lost 4 bases and the J gene lost 0 bases, with 4 bases spanning the gap. The germline V gene encodes CDR1 MNHEY and CDR2 SVGAGI. This CDR3 region has 14 residues. For the CDR3, the DNA is TGTGCCAGCAGTTCCGACTCTGGGGCCAACGTCCTGACTTTC. Amino acid sequence: CASSSDSGANVLTF.

The V call is TRBV18, the J call TRBJ1-1, with D perhaps matching TRBD1 (6 bases). The CDR3 is 14 residues long. From germline, CDR1 is KGHSH and CDR2 LQKENI. Trimming cost V 4 bases and J 5 bases, with 14 bases left between them. CDR3 residues: CASSRLGAGTEAFF. The DNA of the CDR3 is TGTGCCAGCTCACGTCTGGGGGCCGGGACTGAAGCTTTCTTT.

This CDR3 is CATSDPRGGGGEQETQYF. The CDR3 region has the DNA TGTGCCACCAGTGACCCCCGGGGTGGTGGCGGGGAACAAGAGACCCAGTACTTC. The V and J genes are TRBV24-1 and TRBJ2-5; weak D call: TRBD2 (6 bases). Per germline, CDR1 KGHDR and CDR2 SFDVKD. The V and J ends lost 4 bases and 2 bases respectively, with 22 bases between them. The CDR3 runs 18 residues.

The chain combines TRBV11-2 with TRBJ2-1; the D gene is possibly TRBD2 (6 bases). V was clipped by 5 bases and J by 0 bases, with 11 bases between them. CDR3 length equals 15 residues. Germline lookup yields CDR1 SGHAT and CDR2 FQNNGV. The CDR3 DNA sequence: TGTGCCAGCAGCATTGCCGGGAGCTCCTACAATGAGCAGTTCTTC. It encodes CASSIAGSSYNEQFF.

The rearrangement joins TRBV7-3 to TRBJ1-1; no definite D call. The CDR3 is made up of 13 amino acids. Germline CDR1 and CDR2: SGHTA and FQGTGA. V was pared by 1 base and J by 8 bases, with 11 bases between. The CDR3 DNA reads as TGTGCCAGCAGCTTAAATCTGTTCACGGAAGCTTTCTTT. This sequence encodes CASSLNLFTEAFF. Variable domain in full (rest from reference TRBV7-3 and TRBJ1-1): GAGVSQTPSNKVTEKGKYVELRCDPISGHTALYWYRQSLGQGPEFLIYFQGTGAADDSGLPNDRFFAVRPEGSVSTLKIQRTERGDSAVYLCASSLNLFTEAFFGQGTRLTVV.

A single count supports this clone. The chain links TRBV11-3 to TRBJ2-7; D is undetermined. From germline, CDR1 is SGHNT and CDR2 YENEEA. V was trimmed by 0 bases and J by 2 bases, leaving 5 bases between them. CDR3 length: 13 residues. CDR3 loop: CASSLDGTYEQYF. CDR3 nucleotides: TGTGCCAGCAGCTTAGATGGGACCTACGAGCAGTACTTC. Supplemented by reference TRBV11-3 and TRBJ2-7, the full variable domain reads EAGVVQSPRYKIIEKKQPVAFWCNPISGHNTLYWYLQNLGQGPELLIRYENEEAVDDSQLPKDRFSAERLKGVDSTLKIQPAELGDSAVYLCASSLDGTYEQYFGPGTRLTVT.

A single count supports this clone. The chain uses TRBV5-8 and TRBJ2-7; the D gene is possibly TRBD1 (5 bases). V shed 5 bases and J shed 1 base, with 10 bases lying between them. The length of the CDR3 is 13 residues. CDR1 is SGHTS, CDR2 YDEGEE, per germline. The CDR3 DNA reads TGTGCCAGCAGGCACAGGATTTCCTACGAGCAGTACTTC. Amino acid sequence: CASRHRISYEQYF. Full variable domain (outside the CDR3, taken from reference TRBV5-8 and TRBJ2-7): EAGVTQSPTHLIKTRGQQATLRCSPISGHTSVYWYQQALGLGLQFLLWYDEGEERNRGNFPPRFSGRQFPNYSSELNVNALELEDSALYLCASRHRISYEQYFGPGTRLTVT.

J is TRBJ1-6 and V is TRBV9; possibly TRBD1 for D (5 bases). The CDR3 has 17 amino acids. Germline V lookup: CDR1 SGDLS, CDR2 YYNGEE. The V end lost 6 bases, the J end lost 1 base, and 17 bases lay between the germline ends. The CDR3 coding sequence is TGTGCCAGCACCCCCGGGGGGGGGAAGTCCTATAATTCACCCCTCCACTTT. Translating gives CASTPGGGKSYNSPLHF.